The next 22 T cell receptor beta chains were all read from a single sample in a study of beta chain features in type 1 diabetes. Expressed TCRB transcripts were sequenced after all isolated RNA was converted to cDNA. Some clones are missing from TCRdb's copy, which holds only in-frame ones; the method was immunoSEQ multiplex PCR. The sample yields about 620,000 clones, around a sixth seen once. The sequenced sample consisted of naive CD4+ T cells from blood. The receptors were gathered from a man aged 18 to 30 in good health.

The CDR3 loop reads CASSYVVGIDTQYF. The CDR3 DNA sequence: TGTGCCAGCAGTTACGTTGTAGGTATAGATACGCAGTATTTT. The chain carries TRBV6-6 and TRBJ2-3; D ambiguous. Trimming removed 2 bases at V and 5 bases at J, with 11 bases between. The CDR3 loop spans 14 amino acids. Germline V gives CDR1 MNHNY, CDR2 SVGAGI (reference sequence).

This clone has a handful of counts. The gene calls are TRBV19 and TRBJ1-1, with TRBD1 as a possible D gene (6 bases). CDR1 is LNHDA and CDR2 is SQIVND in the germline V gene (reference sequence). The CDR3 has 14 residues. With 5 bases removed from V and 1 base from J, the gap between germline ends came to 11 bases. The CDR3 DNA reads TGTGCCAGTAGTCCCTCGGACAGGAACACTGAAGCTTTCTTT. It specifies CASSPSDRNTEAFF.

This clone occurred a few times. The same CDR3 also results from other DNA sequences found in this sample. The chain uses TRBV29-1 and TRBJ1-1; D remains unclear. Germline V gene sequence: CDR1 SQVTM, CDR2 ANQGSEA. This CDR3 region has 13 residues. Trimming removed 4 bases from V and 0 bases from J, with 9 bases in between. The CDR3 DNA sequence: TGCAGCGTTGCCCGGCGGATGAACACTGAAGCTTTCTTT. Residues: CSVARRMNTEAFF.

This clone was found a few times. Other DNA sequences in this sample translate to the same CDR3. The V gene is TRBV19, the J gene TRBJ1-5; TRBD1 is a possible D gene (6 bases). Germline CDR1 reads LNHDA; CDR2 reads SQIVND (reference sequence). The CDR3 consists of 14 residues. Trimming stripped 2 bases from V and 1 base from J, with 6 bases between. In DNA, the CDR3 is TGTGCCAGTAGTATAACAGGGAGCAATCAGCCCCAGCATTTT. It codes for CASSITGSNQPQHF.

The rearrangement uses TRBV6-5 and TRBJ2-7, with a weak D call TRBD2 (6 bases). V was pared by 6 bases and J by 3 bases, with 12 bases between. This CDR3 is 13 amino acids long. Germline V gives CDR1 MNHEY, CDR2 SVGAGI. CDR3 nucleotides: TGTGCCAGCAGGATCGGGACTGACTACGAGCAGTACTTC. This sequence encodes CASRIGTDYEQYF.

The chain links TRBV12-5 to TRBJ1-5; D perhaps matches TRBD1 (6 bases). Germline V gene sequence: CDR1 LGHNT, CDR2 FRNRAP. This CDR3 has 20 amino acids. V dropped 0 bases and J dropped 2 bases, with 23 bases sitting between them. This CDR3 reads CASGLVPSRRGPRGNQPQHF. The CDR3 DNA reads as TGTGCTAGTGGTTTGGTACCGTCCCGCAGGGGCCCTCGTGGCAATCAGCCCCAGCATTTT.

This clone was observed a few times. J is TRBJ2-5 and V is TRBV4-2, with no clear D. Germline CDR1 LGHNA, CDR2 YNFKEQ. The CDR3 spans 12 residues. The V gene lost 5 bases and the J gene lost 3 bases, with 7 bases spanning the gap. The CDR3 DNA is TGTGCCAGCAGCAGTCCTAAAGAGACCCAGTACTTC. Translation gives CASSSPKETQYF.

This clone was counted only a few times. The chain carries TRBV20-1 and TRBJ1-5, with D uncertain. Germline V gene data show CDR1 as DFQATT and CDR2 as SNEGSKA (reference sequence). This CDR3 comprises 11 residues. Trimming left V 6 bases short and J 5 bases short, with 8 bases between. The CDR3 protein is CSALLDQPQHF. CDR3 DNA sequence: TGCAGTGCACTATTGGATCAGCCCCAGCATTTT.

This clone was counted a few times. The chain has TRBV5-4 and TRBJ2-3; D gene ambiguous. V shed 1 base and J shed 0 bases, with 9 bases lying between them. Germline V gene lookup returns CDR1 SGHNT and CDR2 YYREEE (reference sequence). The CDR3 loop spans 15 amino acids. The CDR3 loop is CASSLYTTSTDTQYF. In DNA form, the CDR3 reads TGTGCCAGCAGCTTGTATACTACCAGCACAGATACGCAGTATTTT.

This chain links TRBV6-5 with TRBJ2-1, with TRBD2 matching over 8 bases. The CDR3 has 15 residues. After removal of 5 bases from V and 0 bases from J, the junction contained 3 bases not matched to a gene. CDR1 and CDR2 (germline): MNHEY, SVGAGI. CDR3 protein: CASSQSGGSYNEQFF. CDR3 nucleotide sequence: TGTGCCAGCAGTCAGAGCGGGGGCTCCTACAATGAGCAGTTCTTC.

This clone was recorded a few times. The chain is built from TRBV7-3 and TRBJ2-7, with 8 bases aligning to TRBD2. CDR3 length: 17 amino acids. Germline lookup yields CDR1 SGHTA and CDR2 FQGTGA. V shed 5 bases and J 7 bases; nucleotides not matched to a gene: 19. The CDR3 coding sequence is TGTGCCAGCAGCCTTACAGCCCGGGGGGGCCTCCTTCGGGAGCAGTACTTC. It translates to CASSLTARGGLLREQYF. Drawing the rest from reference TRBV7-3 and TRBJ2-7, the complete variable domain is GAGVSQTPSNKVTEKGKYVELRCDPISGHTALYWYRQSLGQGPEFLIYFQGTGAADDSGLPNDRFFAVRPEGSVSTLKIQRTERGDSAVYLCASSLTARGGLLREQYFGPGTRLTVT.

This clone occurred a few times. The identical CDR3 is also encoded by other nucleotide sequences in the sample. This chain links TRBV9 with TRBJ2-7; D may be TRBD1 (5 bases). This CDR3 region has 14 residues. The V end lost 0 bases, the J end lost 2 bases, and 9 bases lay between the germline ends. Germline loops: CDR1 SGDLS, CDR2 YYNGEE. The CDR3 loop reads CASSVGGTTYEQYF. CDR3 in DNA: TGTGCCAGCAGCGTAGGGGGCACAACCTACGAGCAGTACTTC.

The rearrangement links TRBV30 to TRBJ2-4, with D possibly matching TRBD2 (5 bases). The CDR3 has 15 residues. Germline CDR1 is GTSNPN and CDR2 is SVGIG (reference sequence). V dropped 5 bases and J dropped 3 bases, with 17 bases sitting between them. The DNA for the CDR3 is TGTGCCTGGGGGGTGCCCATAGAGGGCAAAAACATTCAGTACTTC. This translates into CAWGVPIEGKNIQYF.

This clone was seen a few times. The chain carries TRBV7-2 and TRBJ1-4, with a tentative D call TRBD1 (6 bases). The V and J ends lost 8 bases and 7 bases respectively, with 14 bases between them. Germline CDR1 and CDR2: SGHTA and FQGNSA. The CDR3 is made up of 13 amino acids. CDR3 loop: CASRGGHFEKLFF. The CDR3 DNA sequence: TGTGCCAGCCGCGGGGGGCACTTTGAAAAACTGTTTTTT.

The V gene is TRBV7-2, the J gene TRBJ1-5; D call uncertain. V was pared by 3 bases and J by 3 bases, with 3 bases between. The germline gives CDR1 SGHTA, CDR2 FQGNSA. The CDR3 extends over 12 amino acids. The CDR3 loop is CASSFDNQPQHF. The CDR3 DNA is TGTGCCAGCAGCTTTGACAATCAGCCCCAGCATTTT.

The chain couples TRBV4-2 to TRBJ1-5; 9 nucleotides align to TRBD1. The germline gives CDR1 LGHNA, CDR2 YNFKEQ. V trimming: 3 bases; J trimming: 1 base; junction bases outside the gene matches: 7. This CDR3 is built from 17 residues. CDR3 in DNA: TGTGCCAGCAGCCACAGGGCCGGGACAGGGAGCAATCAGCCCCAGCATTTT. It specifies CASSHRAGTGSNQPQHF.

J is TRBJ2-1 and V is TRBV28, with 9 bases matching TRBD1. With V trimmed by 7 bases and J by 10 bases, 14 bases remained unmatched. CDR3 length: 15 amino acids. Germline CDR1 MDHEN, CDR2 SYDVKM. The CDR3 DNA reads TGTGCCAGCATCACAGGGGGCAAGGAGGGATTCGAGCAGTTCTTC. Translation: CASITGGKEGFEQFF.

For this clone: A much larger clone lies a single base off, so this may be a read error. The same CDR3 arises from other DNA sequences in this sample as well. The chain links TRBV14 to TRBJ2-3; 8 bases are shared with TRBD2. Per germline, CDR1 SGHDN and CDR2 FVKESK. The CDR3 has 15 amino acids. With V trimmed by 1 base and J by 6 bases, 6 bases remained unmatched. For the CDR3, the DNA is TGTGCCAGCAGCCAAGCCGGACTAGCCACGGATACGCAGTATTTT. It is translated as CASSQAGLATDTQYF.

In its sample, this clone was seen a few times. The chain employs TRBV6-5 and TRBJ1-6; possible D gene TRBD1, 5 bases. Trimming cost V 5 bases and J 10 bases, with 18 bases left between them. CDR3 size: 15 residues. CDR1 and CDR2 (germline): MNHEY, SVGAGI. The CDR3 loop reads CASSPGGDTLSPLHF. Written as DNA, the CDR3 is TGTGCCAGCAGTCCTGGGGGGGATACACTATCACCCCTCCACTTT.

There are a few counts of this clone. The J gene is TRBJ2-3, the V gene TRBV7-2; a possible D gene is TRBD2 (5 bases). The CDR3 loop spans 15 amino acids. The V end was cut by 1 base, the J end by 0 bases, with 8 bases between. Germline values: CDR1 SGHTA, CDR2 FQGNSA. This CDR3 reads CASSLGGPSTDTQYF. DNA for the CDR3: TGTGCCAGCAGCTTAGGAGGGCCCAGCACAGATACGCAGTATTTT.

The CDR3 coding sequence is TGTGCCATCCGGGGTAAAGGGACCCAGTACTTC. It yields the protein CAIRGKGTQYF. This chain joins TRBV10-3 and TRBJ2-5; tentatively, D is TRBD2 (5 bases). Germline CDR1 reads ENHRY; CDR2 reads SYGVKD. This CDR3 has 11 amino acids. The V end was cut by 8 bases, the J end by 7 bases, with 11 bases between.

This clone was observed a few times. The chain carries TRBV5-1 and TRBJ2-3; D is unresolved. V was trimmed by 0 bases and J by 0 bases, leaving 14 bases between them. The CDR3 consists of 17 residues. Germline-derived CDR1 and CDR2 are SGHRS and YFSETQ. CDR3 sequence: CASSLASATTSTDTQYF. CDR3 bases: TGCGCCAGCAGCTTGGCCTCGGCTACCACTAGCACAGATACGCAGTATTTT.